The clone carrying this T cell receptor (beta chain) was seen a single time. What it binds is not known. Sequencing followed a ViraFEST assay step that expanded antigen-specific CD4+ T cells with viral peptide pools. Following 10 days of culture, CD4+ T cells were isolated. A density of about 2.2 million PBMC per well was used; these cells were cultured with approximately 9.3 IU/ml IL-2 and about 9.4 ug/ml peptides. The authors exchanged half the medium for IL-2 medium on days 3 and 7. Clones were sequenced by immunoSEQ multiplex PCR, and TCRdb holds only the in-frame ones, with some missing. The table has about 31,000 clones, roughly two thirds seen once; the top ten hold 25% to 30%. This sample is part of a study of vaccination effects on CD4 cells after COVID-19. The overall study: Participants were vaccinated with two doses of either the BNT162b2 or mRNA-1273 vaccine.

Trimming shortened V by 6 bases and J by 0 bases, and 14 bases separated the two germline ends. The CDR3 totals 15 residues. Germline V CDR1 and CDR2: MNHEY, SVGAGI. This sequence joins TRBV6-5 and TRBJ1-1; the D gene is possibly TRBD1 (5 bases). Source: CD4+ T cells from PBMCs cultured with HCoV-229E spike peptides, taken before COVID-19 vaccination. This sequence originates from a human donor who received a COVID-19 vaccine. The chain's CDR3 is CASRRTRDLNTEAFF. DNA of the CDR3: TGTGCCAGCAGACGTACCAGGGACCTGAACACTGAAGCTTTCTTT.